The 29 T cell receptor beta chains below come from one sample, sequenced in a study of cytomegalovirus exposure and HLA in healthy donors. 13 Jbeta primers and 60 Vbeta primers were used for the PCR. TCRdb's table, derived via immunoSEQ multiplex PCR, lists solely in-frame clones and lacks some. Of around 110,000 clones listed, around 80% were seen once; the top ten hold 2% to 2.5%. Sequenced material: PBMCs. The receptors here all came from a man aged 25 to 40 in good health and CMV-seronegative.

Comments on this clone: In the same sample, other DNA sequences code for this CDR3. The genes are TRBV11-2 and TRBJ2-3; 12 nucleotides align to TRBD1. CDR1 and CDR2 from the germline V gene are SGHAT and FQNNGV. Trimming took 1 base from V and 3 from J; bases not matched to a gene: 5. This CDR3 has 17 amino acids. CDR3 in amino acids: CASSLGKGQGATDTQYF. In nucleotides, the CDR3 is TGTGCCAGCAGCTTAGGAAAGGGACAGGGGGCGACAGATACGCAGTATTTT.

This chain links TRBV9 with TRBJ1-1, with 7 bases lining up with TRBD1. CDR3 length: 15 amino acids. From germline, CDR1 is SGDLS and CDR2 YYNGEE. V lost 4 bases, J lost 3 bases, and 9 bases stayed unmatched. DNA for the CDR3: TGTGCCAGCAGCATCCGAGGCGACAGGGACACTGAAGCTTTCTTT. Its translation: CASSIRGDRDTEAFF.

V and J are TRBV5-1 and TRBJ2-1; 9 nucleotides line up with TRBD2. From germline, CDR1 is SGHRS and CDR2 YFSETQ. After removal of 4 bases from V and 0 bases from J, the junction contained 17 bases not matched to a gene. The CDR3 is 20 residues long. The CDR3: CASSNLGNSGGSSSYNEQFF. In nucleotides, the CDR3 is TGCGCCAGCAGCAACCTCGGGAATAGCGGGGGATCGAGCTCCTACAATGAGCAGTTCTTC.

The gene calls are TRBV7-6 and TRBJ1-3; weak D call: TRBD1 (6 bases). The CDR3 is 16 amino acids. Trimming left V 4 bases short and J 7 bases short, with 20 bases between. Germline CDR1 is SGHVS and CDR2 is FNYEAQ. The CDR3 DNA reads as TGTGCCAGCAGCTACTACAGGGACCCAGCTTCGAACACCATATATTTT. It yields the protein CASSYYRDPASNTIYF.

The chain joins TRBV18 to TRBJ1-1, with D maybe TRBD1 (6 bases). Trimming removed 1 base at V and 1 base at J, with 22 bases between. Per germline, CDR1 KGHSH and CDR2 LQKENI. CDR3 size: 19 residues. The CDR3 loop is CASSPQVAAISGANTEAFF. Here the CDR3 DNA reads TGTGCCAGCTCACCACAGGTTGCGGCCATCTCAGGGGCGAACACTGAAGCTTTCTTT.

As concerns this clone: A read error may account for a junction end that differs from germline. This chain joins TRBV28 and TRBJ1-5; no firm D call. CDR3 length equals 11 residues. Per germline, CDR1 MDHEN and CDR2 SYDVKM. The CDR3 bases are TGTGCCAGCAGTTTCGACACTCGTACGGATTTT. Encoded protein: CASSFDTRTDF.

V and J are TRBV29-1 and TRBJ2-3; 8 bases are shared with TRBD1. The CDR3 totals 14 residues. The germline V gene encodes CDR1 SQVTM and CDR2 ANQGSEA. Germline trimming cut 5 bases from V and 1 base from J; bases unmatched to any gene: 5. CDR3 amino acids: CSVLWTGRTDTQYF. The CDR3 nucleotides are TGCAGCGTTCTATGGACAGGGCGCACAGATACGCAGTATTTT.

This clone was detected a few times. This chain uses TRBV2 with TRBJ2-3; 12 bases are a match to TRBD1. With 6 bases clipped from V and 8 bases from J, the junction kept 12 bases outside the gene matches. Germline CDR1 reads SNHLY; CDR2 reads FYNNEI. CDR3 length equals 16 residues. CDR3 DNA sequence: TGTGCCAGCAGGATGGGGACAGGGGGCGCTTGGGGTACGCAGTATTTT. Encoded protein: CASRMGTGGAWGTQYF. The complete variable domain, with remaining parts taken from reference TRBV2 and TRBJ2-3, reads EPEVTQTPSHQVTQMGQEVILRCVPISNHLYFYWYRQILGQKVEFLVSFYNNEISEKSEIFDDQFSVERPDGSNFTLKIRSTKLEDSAMYFCASRMGTGGAWGTQYFGPGTRLTVL.

This sequence joins TRBV10-2 and TRBJ2-1, with D tentatively TRBD2 (6 bases). Germline assignment: CDR1 WSHSY and CDR2 SAAADI. V was shortened by 0 bases and J by 12 bases, with 15 bases between the two germline ends. The CDR3 sequence is 14 residues long. CDR3 sequence (DNA): TGCGCCAGCAGTGAGTCCACGGAACCGGGAGTGCAGTTCTTC. Translating it yields CASSESTEPGVQFF.

V is TRBV10-3 and J is TRBJ1-6, with TRBD1 identical over 8 bases. Germline-derived CDR1 and CDR2 are ENHRY and SYGVKD. This CDR3 comprises 14 residues. The V and J ends lost 4 bases and 4 bases, in that order; junction bases with no gene match: 0. The CDR3 nucleotides read TGTGCCATCAGTGGACAGGGGTATAATTCACCCCTCCACTTT. Residues: CAISGQGYNSPLHF.

The chain combines TRBV7-6 with TRBJ1-4; D gene uncertain. The CDR3 covers 13 residues. Per germline, CDR1 SGHVS and CDR2 FNYEAQ. V dropped 2 bases and J dropped 10 bases, with 11 bases sitting between them. CDR3 in amino acids: CASSLMEAGKLFF. The CDR3 DNA reads TGTGCCAGCAGCTTAATGGAAGCAGGAAAACTGTTTTTT.

The gene calls are TRBV6-1 and TRBJ2-3; TRBD2 agrees at 9 bases. This CDR3 has 14 residues. Unmatched junction bases numbered 3, after V lost 6 bases and J lost 2 bases. The germline CDR1 and CDR2 sequences are MNHNS and SASEGT. This CDR3 reads CASRLAGYTDTQYF. CDR3 bases: TGTGCCAGCAGGCTAGCGGGGTACACAGATACGCAGTATTTT.

V is TRBV2 and J is TRBJ2-4; no firm D call. The CDR3 covers 16 residues. V was trimmed by 6 bases and J by 0 bases, leaving 15 bases between them. Germline assignment: CDR1 SNHLY and CDR2 FYNNEI. The CDR3 DNA is TGTGCCAGCAGGATGAGACAAGAACTAGCCAAAAACATTCAGTACTTC. This sequence encodes CASRMRQELAKNIQYF.

The chain carries TRBV7-9 and TRBJ2-7; 10 nucleotides match TRBD1. V trimming: 1 base; J trimming: 2 bases; junction bases outside the gene matches: 2. The germline V gene encodes CDR1 SEHNR and CDR2 FQNEAQ (reference sequence). CDR3 length: 15 residues. The CDR3 DNA reads as TGTGCCAGCAGCTTAGTTGGACAGGGGGCCTACGAGCAGTACTTC. Translating gives CASSLVGQGAYEQYF.

This clone was recorded once. This chain uses TRBV7-2 with TRBJ2-7; possible D gene TRBD2, 7 bases. Germline V gene sequence: CDR1 SGHTA, CDR2 FQGNSA. The ends were cut back, 0 bases at V and 2 bases at J, with 14 bases in the middle. CDR3 length: 16 residues. CDR3 in DNA: TGTGCCAGCAGCTTAGCGGGGGGGGCTGCCCCCTACGAGCAGTACTTC. This translates into CASSLAGGAAPYEQYF.

The genes are TRBV2 and TRBJ2-1; D gene uncertain. The V gene's germline CDR1 is SNHLY and CDR2 FYNNEI. V was shortened by 6 bases and J by 0 bases, with 9 bases between the two germline ends. CDR3 length: 14 amino acids. The CDR3 reads CASRGSSSYNEQFF. The CDR3 DNA reads TGTGCCAGCAGGGGCAGCAGCTCCTACAATGAGCAGTTCTTC.

This rearrangement joins TRBV28 to TRBJ2-1; TRBD2 aligns across 9 bases. This CDR3 comprises 16 residues. The junction had 11 bases not matched to a gene; V was cut back by 2 bases and J by 9 bases. Germline assignment: CDR1 MDHEN and CDR2 SYDVKM. For the CDR3, the DNA is TGTGCCAGCAGTTTAGGGCTAGCGGGGACCCACAGTGAGCAGTTCTTC. Its translation: CASSLGLAGTHSEQFF.

This sequence joins TRBV7-9 and TRBJ1-1; weak D call: TRBD1 (6 bases). Germline loops: CDR1 SEHNR, CDR2 FQNEAQ (reference sequence). The ends were cut back, 3 bases at V and 5 bases at J, with 16 bases in the middle. This CDR3 spans 15 amino acids. CDR3 DNA sequence: TGTGCCAGCAGCTTTTCAGGGGTGAGAGGGACTGAAGCTTTCTTT. It yields the protein CASSFSGVRGTEAFF. Full variable domain (rest looked up from reference TRBV7-9 and TRBJ1-1): DTGVSQNPRHKITKRGQNVTFRCDPISEHNRLYWYRQTLGQGPEFLTYFQNEAQLEKSRLLSDRFSAERPKGSFSTLEIQRTEQGDSAMYLCASSFSGVRGTEAFFGQGTRLTVV.

This chain links TRBV2 with TRBJ1-5, with a weak D call TRBD1 (5 bases). Looked up from germline, CDR1 is SNHLY and CDR2 is FYNNEI. The CDR3 extends over 16 amino acids. Trimming took off 3 bases at V and 0 bases at J, with 12 bases between the two ends. CDR3 coding DNA: TGTGCCAGCAGTGAGGGTCAGGGACTTAGCAATCAGCCCCAGCATTTT. This codes for CASSEGQGLSNQPQHF.

This sequence joins TRBV13 and TRBJ2-5; 11 positions agree with TRBD2. J lost 5 bases, V lost 0 bases, and 17 bases had no gene match. This CDR3 spans 20 amino acids. Germline V lookup: CDR1 PRHDT, CDR2 FYEKMQ (reference sequence). The CDR3 is CASSLGLAGAKGYNLETQYF. CDR3 bases: TGTGCCAGCAGCTTAGGACTAGCGGGGGCAAAGGGTTATAATTTGGAGACCCAGTACTTC.

The chain links TRBV6-1 to TRBJ1-1, with D uncertain. Germline lookup yields CDR1 MNHNS and CDR2 SASEGT. V was trimmed by 4 bases and J by 0 bases, leaving 9 bases between them. The CDR3 sequence is 14 residues long. CDR3 protein: CASSVLRMNTEAFF. The DNA of the CDR3 is TGTGCCAGCAGTGTGCTGCGCATGAACACTGAAGCTTTCTTT.

This clone was counted once. This chain links TRBV7-2 with TRBJ2-5, with 8 bases fitting TRBD2. This CDR3 is 14 amino acids long. V lost 7 bases, J lost 6 bases, and 10 bases stayed unmatched. Germline V CDR1 and CDR2: SGHTA, FQGNSA. As DNA, the CDR3 is TGTGCCAGCACCGCACCTGGACTAGCTCAGACCCAGTACTTC. Translation: CASTAPGLAQTQYF.

V and J are TRBV2 and TRBJ1-4; TRBD1 aligns across 9 bases. CDR3 length: 13 residues. V dropped 11 bases and J dropped 4; count of bases not matched to a gene: 5. Germline V gene sequence: CDR1 SNHLY, CDR2 FYNNEI. The CDR3 here is CAPGGQGNEKLFF. CDR3 DNA: TGTGCCCCCGGGGGACAGGGTAATGAAAAACTGTTTTTT.

The chain carries TRBV27 and TRBJ1-5; 8 bases match TRBD1. This CDR3 has 15 amino acids. J gave up 5 bases and V 3 bases, and 6 bases lay outside the gene matches. Germline V gives CDR1 MNHEY, CDR2 SMNVEV (reference sequence). The DNA for the CDR3 is TGTGCCAGCAGTTTCCTAGGACAGGGAGATCAGCCCCAGCATTTT. Its translation is CASSFLGQGDQPQHF.

The rearrangement links TRBV7-9 to TRBJ1-1, with 9 bases identical to TRBD1. The CDR3 spans 16 residues. With 7 bases clipped from V and 5 bases from J, the junction kept 14 bases outside the gene matches. Germline V gene sequence: CDR1 SEHNR, CDR2 FQNEAQ (reference sequence). CDR3 sequence reads: CASIPLGGQGLTEAFF. Written as DNA, the CDR3 is TGTGCCAGCATCCCCCTGGGGGGACAGGGACTGACTGAAGCTTTCTTT.

This rearrangement joins TRBV11-2 to TRBJ1-5, with 8 bases matching TRBD1. J was trimmed by 1 base and V by 4 bases; bases with no gene match: 3. Germline values: CDR1 SGHAT, CDR2 FQNNGV. The CDR3 consists of 15 residues. The CDR3 loop is CASSSQGESNQPQHF. In nucleotides, the CDR3 is TGTGCCAGCAGCTCACAGGGGGAAAGCAATCAGCCCCAGCATTTT.

V is TRBV7-2 and J is TRBJ1-1, with D possibly matching TRBD1 (5 bases). V lost 7 bases and J lost 0, with 21 bases in between. CDR1 SGHTA and CDR2 FQGNSA come from the germline V gene. The CDR3 totals 17 residues. In DNA, the CDR3 is TGTGCCAGCAAAAAAGGCCGAACAGGCCATTTGAACACTGAAGCTTTCTTT. Protein: CASKKGRTGHLNTEAFF.

The chain is built from TRBV7-9 and TRBJ2-3; D is unclear. V was clipped by 5 bases and J by 6 bases, with 12 bases between them. From germline, CDR1 is SEHNR and CDR2 FQNEAQ (reference sequence). The CDR3 loop spans 13 amino acids. In DNA form, the CDR3 reads TGTGCCAGCAGCCCCTCAAACAAGGATACGCAGTATTTT. It yields the protein CASSPSNKDTQYF.

This chain links TRBV5-4 with TRBJ2-3, with a possible D match to TRBD2 (6 bases). CDR1 is SGHNT and CDR2 is YYREEE in the germline V gene (reference sequence). Trimming took off 7 bases at V and 6 bases at J, with 18 bases between the two ends. The CDR3 loop spans 14 amino acids. CDR3 residues: CASFEETRTDTQYF. The CDR3, as DNA: TGTGCCAGCTTTGAAGAGACTAGAACGGATACGCAGTATTTT.